These T cell receptor beta chains were read from a single sample in a study of blood T cell repertoires in COVID-19. Libraries were prepared by immunoSEQ multiplex PCR; TCRdb keeps only in-frame clonotypes and omits some of them. The sample contains approximately 94,000 clones, over 65% of which appear only once. What was sequenced was peripheral blood. These receptors were collected from a human donor in a cohort sampled during active COVID-19. CDR3s include the opening cysteine and the closing phenylalanine or tryptophan. D genes are given only for firm matches. A row's size may be missing; if present it is once, few, many or a size class.

clone_size	d_call	v_call	j_call	cdr3_aa	cdr3_nt
few	TRBD1	TRBV2	TRBJ1-1	CASSGQGTAEAFF	TGTGCCAGCAGTGGACAGGGAACCGCTGAAGCTTTCTTT
few	TRBD2	TRBV5-6	TRBJ2-7	CASSFSGGHEQYF	TGTGCCAGCAGCTTTAGCGGGGGGCACGAGCAGTACTTC
-	TRBD1	TRBV6-6	TRBJ2-7	CASSLGQATFEQYF	TGTGCCAGCAGCTTGGGACAGGCGACCTTCGAGCAGTACTTC
-	TRBD2	TRBV5-6	TRBJ2-7	CASSDTSGSDEQYF	TGTGCCAGCAGCGACACTAGCGGGAGTGACGAGCAGTACTTC
-	-	TRBV6-5	TRBJ2-7	CASRQTSILEQYF	TGTGCCAGCAGGCAGACATCCATCCTCGAGCAGTACTTC
-	-	TRBV7-6	TRBJ2-2	CASSFPTSSPNTGELFF	TGTGCCAGCAGCTTCCCCACTAGTTCTCCGAACACCGGGGAGCTGTTTTTT
-	-	TRBV3-1/TRBV3-2	TRBJ2-1	CASSHLNNEQFF	TGTGCCAGCAGCCATCTAAACAATGAGCAGTTCTTC
few	-	TRBV29-1	TRBJ2-1	CSVESGLYNEQFF	TGCAGCGTTGAGAGCGGGTTATACAATGAGCAGTTCTTC
-	-	TRBV10-2	TRBJ2-7	CASTGGGTGYEQYF	TGCGCCAGCACCGGCGGAGGGACCGGATACGAGCAGTACTTC
-	-	TRBV6-5	TRBJ1-1	CASKERRVNTEAFF	TGTGCCAGCAAGGAGCGACGCGTGAACACTGAAGCTTTCTTT
-	-	TRBV6-5	TRBJ1-1	CASTSSGNTEAFF	TGTGCCAGCACCTCTTCCGGGAACACTGAAGCTTTCTTT
few	TRBD1	TRBV6-2/TRBV6-3	TRBJ1-2	CASSYAQGAGYTF	TGTGCCAGCAGTTACGCCCAGGGGGCAGGCTACACCTTC
-	-	TRBV3-1/TRBV3-2	TRBJ1-5	CASSQLYRDQPQHF	TGTGCCAGCAGCCAACTTTATCGGGATCAGCCCCAGCATTTT
-	-	TRBV18	TRBJ2-1	CASSPRGQNNEQFF	TGTGCCAGCTCCCCACGGGGGCAAAACAATGAGCAGTTCTTC
few	TRBD2	TRBV6-2/TRBV6-3	TRBJ2-1	CASSRTSGGAISSYNEQFF	TGTGCCAGCAGCCGGACTAGCGGGGGGGCTATCAGTTCCTACAATGAGCAGTTCTTC
-	TRBD1	TRBV6-1	TRBJ1-6	CASSDRTGGNSPLHF	TGTGCCAGCAGTGACCGGACAGGGGGGAATTCACCCCTCCACTTT
-	TRBD1	TRBV7-9	TRBJ2-5	CASSLVGTGEETQYF	TGTGCCAGCAGCTTAGTGGGGACAGGGGAAGAGACCCAGTACTTC
-	TRBD1	TRBV6-2/TRBV6-3	TRBJ1-6	CASSYSVDRGTTYNSPLHF	TGTGCCAGCAGTTACTCGGTCGACAGGGGCACGACCTATAATTCACCCCTCCACTTT
-	TRBD1	TRBV3-1/TRBV3-2	TRBJ2-7	CASRPGTAYEQYF	TGTGCCAGCAGACCCGGGACAGCCTACGAGCAGTACTTC
-	TRBD1	TRBV7-2	TRBJ1-5	CASSLGQKNNQPQHF	TGTGCCAGCAGCTTGGGACAGAAGAACAATCAGCCCCAGCATTTT
few	TRBD2	TRBV3-1/TRBV3-2	TRBJ2-1	CASSQDLLAENEQFF	TGTGCCAGCAGCCAAGATCTCCTAGCGGAAAATGAGCAGTTCTTC
few	TRBD1	TRBV5-1	TRBJ1-2	CASRPGTGGGDGYTF	TGCGCCAGCAGGCCCGGGACAGGGGGCGGGGATGGCTACACCTTC
once	-	TRBV4-1	TRBJ2-4	CASSQGGPATKNIQYF	TGCGCCAGCAGCCAAGGGGGGCCGGCAACCAAAAACATTCAGTACTTC
-	TRBD2	TRBV27	TRBJ2-3	CASSFVGTSAQYF	TGTGCCAGCAGTTTCGTCGGGACTAGCGCGCAGTATTTT
-	-	TRBV7-2	TRBJ1-2	CASSTALSGAYGYTF	TGTGCCAGCAGCACAGCTCTCTCGGGAGCCTATGGCTACACCTTC
-	-	TRBV10-3	TRBJ1-2	CAISGGDYGYTF	TGTGCCATCAGTGGGGGGGACTATGGCTACACCTTC